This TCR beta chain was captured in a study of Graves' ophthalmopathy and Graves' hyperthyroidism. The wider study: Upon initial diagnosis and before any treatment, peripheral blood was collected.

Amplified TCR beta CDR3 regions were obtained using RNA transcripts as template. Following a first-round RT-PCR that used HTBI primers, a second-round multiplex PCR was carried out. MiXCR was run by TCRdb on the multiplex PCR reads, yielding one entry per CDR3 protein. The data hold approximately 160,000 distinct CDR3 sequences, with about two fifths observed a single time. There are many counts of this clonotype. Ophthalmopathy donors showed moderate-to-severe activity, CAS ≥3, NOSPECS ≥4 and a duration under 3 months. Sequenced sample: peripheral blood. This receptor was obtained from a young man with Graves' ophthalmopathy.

CDR3 nucleotide sequence: TGCAGTGCTATTAAACTAGCGGGAGAGACCCAGTACTTC. As protein: CSAIKLAGETQYF. The chain couples TRBV20-1 to TRBJ2-5, with 9 bases identical to TRBD2. This CDR3 region has 13 residues. V shed 4 bases and J 4 bases; nucleotides not matched to a gene: 4. Germline CDR1 DFQATT, CDR2 SNEGSKA (reference sequence).